This entry features one T cell receptor beta chain sequence. The data were produced by immunoSEQ multiplex PCR, yet TCRdb's version contains in-frame clones alone and is incomplete. This sample has fewer than 50,000 clones, with approximately 95% found just once. The data derive from a study of T cell changes during pregnancy in multiple sclerosis. The CDR3 has 14 amino acids. Germline values: CDR1 SGHTA, CDR2 FQGTGA. Trimming left V 3 bases short and J 0 bases short, with 7 bases between. The chain employs TRBV7-3 and TRBJ2-3; TRBD1 might be the D (5 bases). The sequence derives from a female donor with multiple sclerosis, enrolled in a pregnancy study. Sequencing was performed on CD4+ T cells from peripheral blood mononuclear cells, taken in the third trimester of pregnancy. The CDR3 loop is CASSLGPSTDTQYF. In DNA, the CDR3 is TGTGCCAGCAGCTTGGGGCCTAGCACAGATACGCAGTATTTT. The full variable domain, completed using reference TRBV7-3 and TRBJ2-3, is GAGVSQTPSNKVTEKGKYVELRCDPISGHTALYWYRQSLGQGPEFLIYFQGTGAADDSGLPNDRFFAVRPEGSVSTLKIQRTERGDSAVYLCASSLGPSTDTQYFGPGTRLTVL.